These 3 T cell receptor beta chains originate from one sample sequenced in a study of shared clonotypes between healthy human individuals. The table came from immunoSEQ multiplex PCR; TCRdb's copy has only in-frame clones and leaves some out. This sample has about 560,000 clones, with around 78% found just once. Sequenced sample: PBMCs. Source of these receptors: a woman aged 40 to 50 in good health. Some clones in this sample may be carry-over from other donors' samples.

The chain has TRBV20-1 and TRBJ2-5; D ambiguous. The germline gives CDR1 DFQATT, CDR2 SNEGSKA (reference sequence). The CDR3 sequence is 11 residues long. V lost 6 bases and J lost 6, with 11 bases in between. The CDR3: CSAPHPQTQYF. The CDR3 DNA is TGCAGTGCCCCCCACCCGCAGACCCAGTACTTC.

This sequence joins TRBV5-1 and TRBJ2-2, with TRBD1 as a possible D gene (6 bases). CDR1 and CDR2 from the germline V gene are SGHRS and YFSETQ. V was cut by 0 bases and J by 4 bases, with 13 bases left in between. The CDR3 has 16 amino acids. CDR3 DNA: TGCGCCAGCAGCTTGGTAGGGCAGGGGATCACCGGGGAGCTGTTTTTT. Translation gives CASSLVGQGITGELFF.

V and J are TRBV30 and TRBJ2-2; D tentatively fits TRBD1 or TRBD2 (5 bases each). The V and J ends lost 1 base and 4 bases respectively, with 10 bases between them. This CDR3 is 14 amino acids long. Germline V gene sequence: CDR1 GTSNPN, CDR2 SVGIG (reference sequence). The CDR3 reads CAWSGDRPTGELFF. The CDR3 region has the DNA TGTGCCTGGAGTGGGGACCGGCCCACCGGGGAGCTGTTTTTT.